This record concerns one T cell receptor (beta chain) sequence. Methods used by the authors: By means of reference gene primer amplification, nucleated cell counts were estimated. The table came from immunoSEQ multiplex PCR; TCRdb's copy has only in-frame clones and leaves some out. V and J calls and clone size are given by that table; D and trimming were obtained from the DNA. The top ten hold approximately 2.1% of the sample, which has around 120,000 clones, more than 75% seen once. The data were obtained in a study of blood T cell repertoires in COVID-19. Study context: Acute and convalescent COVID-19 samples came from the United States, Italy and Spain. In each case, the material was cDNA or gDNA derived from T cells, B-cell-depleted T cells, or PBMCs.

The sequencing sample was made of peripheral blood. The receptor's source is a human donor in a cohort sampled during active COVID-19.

This chain's CDR3 is CASSLVNGRNYGYTF. Written as DNA, the CDR3 is TGTGCCAGCAGCTTAGTCAACGGCAGGAACTATGGCTACACCTTC. J is TRBJ1-2 and V is TRBV7-9; D ambiguous. The V gene's germline CDR1 is SEHNR and CDR2 FQNEAQ (reference sequence). The CDR3 sequence is 15 residues long. V lost 1 base, J lost 2 bases, and 11 bases lay in between.